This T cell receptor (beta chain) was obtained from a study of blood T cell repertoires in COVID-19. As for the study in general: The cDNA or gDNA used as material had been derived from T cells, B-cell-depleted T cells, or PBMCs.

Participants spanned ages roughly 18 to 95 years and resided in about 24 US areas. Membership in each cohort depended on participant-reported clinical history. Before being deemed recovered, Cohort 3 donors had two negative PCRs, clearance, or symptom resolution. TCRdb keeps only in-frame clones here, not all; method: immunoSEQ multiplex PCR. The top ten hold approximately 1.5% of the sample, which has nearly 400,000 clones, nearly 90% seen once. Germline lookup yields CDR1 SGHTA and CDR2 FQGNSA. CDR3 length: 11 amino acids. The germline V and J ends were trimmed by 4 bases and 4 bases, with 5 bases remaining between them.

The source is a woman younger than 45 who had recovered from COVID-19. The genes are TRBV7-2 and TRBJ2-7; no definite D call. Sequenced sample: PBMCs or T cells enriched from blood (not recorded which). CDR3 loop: CASSSLYEQYF. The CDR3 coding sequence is TGTGCCAGCAGCTCATTGTACGAGCAGTACTTC.